The rows below give T cell receptor beta chains drawn from one sample of a study of T cell clones after liver transplantation. TCRdb's copy holds only in-frame clones and misses some; the assay was immunoSEQ multiplex PCR. The sample shows more than 95,000 clones, approximately 90% of them seen only once. Here the sequenced sample was CD4+ T cells from blood, taken 12 months after liver transplant. The source is a human patient who received a liver transplant. Some T cells may possibly be graft donor cells. CDR3s include the opening cysteine and the closing phenylalanine or tryptophan.

v_gene	j_gene	CDR3aa
TRBV29-1	TRBJ2-1	CSSGTSGGNEQFF
TRBV5-5	TRBJ2-2	CASSLGAAGELFF
TRBV11-3	TRBJ2-5	CASSLEAGGETQYF
TRBV6-5	TRBJ1-1	CASTPSGKYTEAFF
TRBV7-2	TRBJ2-7	CASTSGPGAHEQYF
TRBV21-1	TRBJ2-7	CASSKGSSYEQYF
TRBV11-3	TRBJ2-1	CASSGLAVTASEQFF
TRBV5-1	TRBJ1-1	CASTSPGATEAFF
TRBV2	TRBJ2-1	CASRPGTSNEQFF
TRBV19	TRBJ1-5	CASSPPGGWAQHF